This T cell receptor (beta chain) was documented in a study of T cells expressing NK-cell markers. Study summary: Sorted CD3+CD56+NKG2C+, CD3+CD56+NKG2C- and CD3+CD56-NKG2C+ T cells provided the TCR beta repertoires. Overall study findings and caveats: Questions lingered over whether expanded NKG2C+ T cell clones were HCMV-specific. The CD3+CD56-NKG2C+ fraction was also led by these clonotypes in several donors.

As regards this clonotype: The antigen remains undetermined.

TCRdb derives one entry per CDR3 protein from the 5' RACE reads, leaving out DNA. Its table lists roughly 180,000 distinct CDR3 sequences. This CDR3 is built from 17 residues. Looked up from germline, CDR1 is SGHKS and CDR2 is YYEKEE (reference sequence). The sample was blood T cells: a sorted CD56 or NKG2C T cell subset, CD4+ or CD8+ T cells, or bulk PBMC T cells (not recorded which). This chain connects TRBV5-5 to TRBJ1-5; TCRdb indicates TRBD1, and absent DNA this call remains unverified. This clonotype was obtained from a woman between 18 and 70 years old in good health. The CDR3 spells CASSLDHRGNSNQPQHF.